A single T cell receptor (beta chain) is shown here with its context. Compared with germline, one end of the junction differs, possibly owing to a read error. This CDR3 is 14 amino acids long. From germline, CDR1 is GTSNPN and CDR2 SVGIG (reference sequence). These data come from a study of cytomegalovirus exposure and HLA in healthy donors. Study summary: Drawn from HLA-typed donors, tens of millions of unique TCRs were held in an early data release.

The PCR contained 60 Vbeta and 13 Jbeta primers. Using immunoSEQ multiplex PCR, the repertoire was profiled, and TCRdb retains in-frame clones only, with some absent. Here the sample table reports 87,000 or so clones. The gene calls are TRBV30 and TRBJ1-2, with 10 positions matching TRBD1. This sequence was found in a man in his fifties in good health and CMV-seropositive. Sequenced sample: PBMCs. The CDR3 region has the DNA TGTGCCTGGAGTATGGGACAGGGGTCCTATGGCTACTCCTTC. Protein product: CAWSMGQGSYGYSF.